These 4 T cell receptor beta chains were sequenced from one sample in a study of blood T cell repertoires in COVID-19. Assay used: immunoSEQ multiplex PCR; TCRdb lists only in-frame clones, some missing. The data contain a few hundred thousand clones, approximately 85% of them seen just once; the ten biggest clones take up roughly 4.3%. Sequenced material: PBMCs or T cells enriched from blood (not recorded which). These receptors were taken from a young woman who had recovered from COVID-19.

The chain combines TRBV6-1 with TRBJ2-7; 7 bases align to TRBD1. The length of the CDR3 is 17 residues. CDR1 MNHNS and CDR2 SASEGT come from the germline V gene. The V gene end was trimmed by 4 bases and the J gene end by 1 base; junction bases not matched to a gene: 13. The CDR3 reads CASSVRQGRRRSYEQYF. CDR3 sequence (DNA): TGTGCCAGCAGTGTGCGACAGGGACGCCGTAGGTCCTACGAGCAGTACTTC.

This chain connects TRBV3-1 (or the pseudogene TRBV3-2) to TRBJ2-7; 7 positions agree with TRBD2. The CDR3 length is 13 residues. Germline CDR1 is LGHDT and CDR2 is YNNKEL (reference sequence). The ends lost 6 bases at V and 3 bases at J; junction bases unmatched: 5. Here the CDR3 DNA reads TGTGCCAGCAGAACGCCGGGAGGCTACGAGCAGTACTTC. Its translation: CASRTPGGYEQYF.

The chain has TRBV4-1 and TRBJ1-1; D gene ambiguous. V lost 0 bases to trimming and J lost 7 bases, with 6 bases between them. Germline-derived CDR1 and CDR2 are MGHRA and YSYEKL. The CDR3 is 12 residues long. The CDR3 DNA reads TGCGCCAGCAGCCAAGATCGGGTTGAAGCTTTCTTT. Protein sequence: CASSQDRVEAFF.

The chain has TRBV9 and TRBJ1-2; D unresolved. Trimming removed 0 bases from V and 5 bases from J, with 14 bases in between. Germline CDR1 reads SGDLS; CDR2 reads YYNGEE. The CDR3 totals 15 residues. The CDR3, as DNA: TGTGCCAGCAGCGTAGGTGGAACAGCCCCGTATGGCTACACCTTC. Translation: CASSVGGTAPYGYTF.